The sequence of this TCR beta chain was determined in a study of T cells in Graves' hyperthyroidism and ophthalmopathy. RNA transcripts provided the source from which TCR beta CDR3 regions were amplified. First-round RT-PCR of the TCR CDR3 relied on the HTBI primer set. MiXCR, applied by TCRdb to the multiplex PCR reads, yields one record per CDR3 protein. The table has over 200,000 distinct CDR3 sequences, about 18% seen once; the top ten hold about 45%. This clonotype has at least ten counts. Exclusions: uncontrolled infection, other autoimmune disease, pregnancy, lactation. This CDR3 has 15 residues. Germline trimming cut 1 base from V and 4 bases from J; bases unmatched to any gene: 4. Germline V gene sequence: CDR1 DFQATT, CDR2 SNEGSKA (reference sequence).

Specimen: blood. This TCR was sampled from a man in his forties or fifties with Graves' hyperthyroidism. The rearrangement joins TRBV20-1 to TRBJ2-5, with 12 positions matching TRBD1. The CDR3 nucleotides read TGCAGTGCTAGAGGGGACAGGGGGCTCGGAGAGACCCAGTACTTC. Its translation: CSARGDRGLGETQYF.